This passage covers 8 T cell receptor beta chains from one sample sequenced in a study of beta chain features in type 1 diabetes. What was sequenced were expressed TCRB transcripts, since all of the isolated RNA had been reverse transcribed. The protocol was immunoSEQ multiplex PCR, while the TCRdb copy is restricted to in-frame clones and leaves out a portion. The table shows approximately 300,000 clones, with approximately 9.9% occurring only once. Sequencing input: naive CD4+ T cells from blood. The receptors here all came from a woman aged 25-40 years in good health.

The genes are TRBV29-1 and TRBJ2-1, with D possibly TRBD1 on 6 matching bases. The germline gives CDR1 SQVTM, CDR2 ANQGSEA. The V and J ends lost 6 bases and 2 bases respectively, with 14 bases between them. CDR3 length equals 14 residues. The CDR3 DNA sequence: TGCAGCGTGGCGGACAGATTGACCTACAATGAGCAGTTCTTC. Translating it yields CSVADRLTYNEQFF.

This clone occurred a few times. The rearrangement links TRBV6-5 to TRBJ1-1; D call uncertain. Germline CDR1 is MNHEY and CDR2 is SVGAGI. Deletions cut 5 bases from V and 11 bases from J, with 12 bases between. This CDR3 region has 11 residues. The CDR3 spells CASSEGRRAFF. For the CDR3, the DNA is TGTGCCAGCAGTGAGGGTAGGCGGGCTTTCTTT.

This clone was detected many times. The chain joins TRBV29-1 to TRBJ2-4; TRBD2 aligns across 9 bases. CDR1 is SQVTM, CDR2 ANQGSEA, per germline. The junction had 7 bases not matched to a gene; V was cut back by 6 bases and J by 7 bases. The CDR3 loop spans 13 amino acids. This CDR3 reads CSVRRREGNIQYF. The CDR3, as DNA: TGCAGCGTGCGAAGGCGGGAGGGGAACATTCAGTACTTC. Complete variable domain (other parts from reference TRBV29-1 and TRBJ2-4): SAVISQKPSRDICQRGTSLTIQCQVDSQVTMMFWYRQQPGQSLTLIATANQGSEATYESGFVIDKFPISRPNLTFSTLTVSNMSPEDSSIYLCSVRRREGNIQYFGAGTRLSVL.

The chain links TRBV5-4 to TRBJ2-5; TRBD2 matches at 12 bases. V shed 0 bases, J shed 5 bases, and the junction held 11 bases outside the gene matches. CDR3 length: 18 residues. The germline V gene encodes CDR1 SGHNT and CDR2 YYREEE (reference sequence). As DNA, the CDR3 is TGTGCCAGCAGCTTGGGGGGGGCTAGCGGGAGGGCCGGGGAGACCCAGTACTTC. Protein: CASSLGGASGRAGETQYF.

This clone was detected a few times. This chain uses TRBV18 with TRBJ2-7; 14 nucleotides align to TRBD2. Trimming cost V 3 bases and J 1 base; bases outside gene matches: 5. Germline V lookup: CDR1 KGHSH, CDR2 LQKENI. The CDR3 consists of 17 residues. The chain's CDR3 is CASSPGTSGSVSYEQYF. CDR3 DNA sequence: TGTGCCAGCTCACCCGGGACTAGCGGGAGTGTTTCCTACGAGCAGTACTTC.

This clone turned up a few times. J is TRBJ2-1 and V is TRBV7-9; no reliable D call. V was clipped by 5 bases and J by 4 bases, with 3 bases between them. CDR1 is SEHNR and CDR2 is FQNEAQ in the germline V gene (reference sequence). The CDR3 length is 11 residues. The CDR3 protein is CASSTYNEQFF. CDR3 DNA: TGTGCCAGCAGCACATACAATGAGCAGTTCTTC.

The rearrangement uses TRBV11-1 and TRBJ2-7, with TRBD2 identical over 10 bases. Germline trimming cut 5 bases from V and 1 base from J; bases unmatched to any gene: 14. The CDR3 is made up of 18 amino acids. Germline V gene lookup returns CDR1 SGHAT and CDR2 FQDESV (reference sequence). This CDR3 is CASSRLAGRPRASYEQYF. CDR3 coding DNA: TGTGCCAGCAGCCGACTAGCGGGCCGCCCCAGGGCGTCCTACGAGCAGTACTTC.

The rearrangement links TRBV4-2 to TRBJ1-4, with D tentatively TRBD1 (6 bases). The CDR3 contains 15 residues. Germline V gives CDR1 LGHNA, CDR2 YNFKEQ. Trimming removed 0 bases at V and 8 bases at J, with 13 bases between. CDR3 residues: CASSQDRGQEEKLFF. CDR3 sequence (DNA): TGTGCCAGCAGCCAAGACAGGGGTCAGGAGGAAAAACTGTTTTTT.